Sequencing of this T cell receptor (beta chain) was carried out in a study of CD8 T cells in ankylosing spondylitis. Study-wide findings and caveats: A TCR beta motif made of fewer than ten highly homologous variants seemed typical of ankylosing spondylitis blood.

The table lists this clonotype with many counts. Its specificity is unknown. MiXCR was run by TCRdb on the 5' RACE reads, yielding one entry per CDR3 protein. Among approximately 300,000 distinct CDR3 sequences, less than 9.5% were seen once, and the ten largest hold roughly 14%. Sequencing was carried out using blood, either unsorted or a sorted T cell fraction (not recorded which). The TCR was taken from a male donor with ankylosing spondylitis.

The DNA for the CDR3 is TGTGCCAGCAGCTCGCAGGGCGCGATAAAAAACATTCAGTACTTC. As protein: CASSSQGAIKNIQYF. The gene calls are TRBV11-2 and TRBJ2-4; D is perhaps TRBD1 (5 bases). Germline V gene data show CDR1 as SGHAT and CDR2 as FQNNGV. Deletions cut 4 bases from V and 4 bases from J, with 14 bases between. This CDR3 contains 15 residues.